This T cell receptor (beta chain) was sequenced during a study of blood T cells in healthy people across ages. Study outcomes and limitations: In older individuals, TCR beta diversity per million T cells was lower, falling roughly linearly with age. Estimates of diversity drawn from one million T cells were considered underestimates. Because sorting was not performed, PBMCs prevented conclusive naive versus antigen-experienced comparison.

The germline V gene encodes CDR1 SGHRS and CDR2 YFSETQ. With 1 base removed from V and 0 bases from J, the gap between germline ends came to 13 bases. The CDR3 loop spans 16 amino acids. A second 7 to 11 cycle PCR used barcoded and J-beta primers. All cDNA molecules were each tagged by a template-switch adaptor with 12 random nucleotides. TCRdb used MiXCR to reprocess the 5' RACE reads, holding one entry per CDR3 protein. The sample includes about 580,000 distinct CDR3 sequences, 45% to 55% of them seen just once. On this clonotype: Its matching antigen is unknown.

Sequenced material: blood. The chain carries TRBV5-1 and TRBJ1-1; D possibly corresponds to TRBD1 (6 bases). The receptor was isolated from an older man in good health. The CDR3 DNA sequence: TGCGCCAGCAGCTTGATGGCAGGGGAAGTGAACACTGAAGCTTTCTTT. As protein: CASSLMAGEVNTEAFF.